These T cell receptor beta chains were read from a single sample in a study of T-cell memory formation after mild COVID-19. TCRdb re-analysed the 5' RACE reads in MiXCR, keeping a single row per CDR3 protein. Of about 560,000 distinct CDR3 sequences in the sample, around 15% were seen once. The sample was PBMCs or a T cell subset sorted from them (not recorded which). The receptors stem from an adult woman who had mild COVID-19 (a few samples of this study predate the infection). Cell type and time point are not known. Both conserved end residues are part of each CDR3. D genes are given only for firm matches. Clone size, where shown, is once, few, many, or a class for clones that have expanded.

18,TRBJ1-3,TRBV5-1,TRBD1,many,CASSLGQGAARSGNTIYF,TGCGCCAGCAGCTTGGGACAGGGGGCTGCACGGTCTGGAAACACCATATATTTT
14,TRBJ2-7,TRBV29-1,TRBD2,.,CSVGLAGGYYEQYF,TGCAGCGTTGGACTAGCGGGAGGCTACTACGAGCAGTACTTC
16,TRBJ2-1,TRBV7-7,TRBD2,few,CASSLAPSGGADEQFF,TGTGCCAGCAGCTTAGCGCCTAGCGGGGGGGCGGATGAGCAGTTCTTC
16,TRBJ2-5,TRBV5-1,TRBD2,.,CASSPNSGGAGETQYF,TGCGCCAGCAGCCCTAATAGCGGGGGGGCCGGAGAGACCCAGTACTTC
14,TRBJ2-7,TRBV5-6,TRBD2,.,CASSFLAGDHEQYF,TGTGCCAGCAGCTTTCTAGCGGGAGATCACGAGCAGTACTTC
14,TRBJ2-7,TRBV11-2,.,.,CASSLGGNGYEQYF,TGTGCCAGCAGCTTAGGAGGGAACGGCTACGAGCAGTACTTC
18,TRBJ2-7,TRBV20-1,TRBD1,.,CSARVQQTTRTGSYEQYF,TGCAGTGCTAGAGTCCAACAAACCACCCGGACAGGTTCCTACGAGCAGTACTTC
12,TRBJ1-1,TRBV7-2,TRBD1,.,CASSRTGAEAFF,TGTGCCAGCAGCCGGACAGGGGCTGAAGCTTTCTTT
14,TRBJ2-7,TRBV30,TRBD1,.,CAWSALPGQDEQYF,TGTGCCTGGAGCGCGCTCCCAGGACAGGACGAGCAGTACTTC
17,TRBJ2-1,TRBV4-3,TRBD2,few,CASSQDRAGGPSEEQFF,TGCGCCAGCAGCCAAGATCGAGCGGGAGGGCCGTCGGAGGAGCAGTTCTTC
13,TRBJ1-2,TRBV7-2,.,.,CASSSAWTNGYTF,TGTGCCAGCAGCTCCGCGTGGACGAATGGCTACACCTTC
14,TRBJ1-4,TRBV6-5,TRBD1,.,CASSYRQGGEKLFF,TGTGCCAGCAGTTACCGCCAGGGGGGGGAAAAACTGTTTTTT
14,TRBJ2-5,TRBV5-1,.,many,CASSLALGGETQYF,TGCGCCAGCAGCTTGGCCCTGGGTGGAGAGACCCAGTACTTC
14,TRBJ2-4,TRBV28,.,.,CASSPTGRGNIQYF,TGTGCCAGCAGCCCGACAGGGCGGGGAAACATTCAGTACTTC
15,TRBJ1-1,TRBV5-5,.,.,CASSLDPGTYTEAFF,TGTGCCAGCAGCTTGGATCCAGGGACGTACACTGAAGCTTTCTTT
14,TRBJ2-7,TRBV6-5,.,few,CASSYGLGPYEQYF,TGTGCCAGCAGTTATGGTTTGGGGCCCTACGAGCAGTACTTC
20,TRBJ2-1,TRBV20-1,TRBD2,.,CSARDMWASGRLLSYNEQFF,TGCAGTGCTAGAGATATGTGGGCTAGCGGGAGGTTGCTCTCCTACAATGAGCAGTTCTTC
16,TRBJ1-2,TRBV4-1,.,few,CASSQAAGHPNYGYTF,TGCGCCAGCAGCCAGGCCGCGGGACACCCTAACTATGGCTACACCTTC
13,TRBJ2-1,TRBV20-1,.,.,CSARFRGYNEQFF,TGCAGTGCTAGGTTTCGGGGTTACAATGAGCAGTTCTTC
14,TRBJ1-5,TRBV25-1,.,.,CASSHQGSNQPQHF,TGTGCCAGCAGTCACCAGGGTAGCAATCAGCCCCAGCATTTT
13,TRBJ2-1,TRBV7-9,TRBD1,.,CASSPPTGTAGFF,TGTGCCAGCAGCCCACCCACCGGGACAGCAGGGTTCTTC
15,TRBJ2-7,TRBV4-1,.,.,CASSQSRGNSYEQYF,TGCGCCAGCAGCCAATCCCGTGGGAACTCCTACGAGCAGTACTTC
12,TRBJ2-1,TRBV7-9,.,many,CASSSLGDEQFF,TGTGCCAGCAGCTCCCTTGGAGATGAGCAGTTCTTC
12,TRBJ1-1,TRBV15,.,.,CATSRMNTEAFF,TGTGCCACCAGCCGTATGAACACTGAAGCTTTCTTT
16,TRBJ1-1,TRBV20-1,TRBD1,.,CSAIAPGQVYGGEAFF,TGCAGTGCTATCGCACCGGGACAGGTGTACGGTGGTGAAGCTTTCTTT
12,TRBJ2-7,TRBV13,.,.,CASSLGMNEQYF,TGTGCCAGCAGCTTAGGGATGAACGAGCAGTACTTC
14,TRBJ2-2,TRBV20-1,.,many,CSARDPGPKGELFF,TGCAGTGCTAGAGACCCGGGACCCAAGGGGGAGCTGTTTTTT
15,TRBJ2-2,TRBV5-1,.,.,CASSFTGTQPGELFF,TGCGCCAGCAGCTTTACCGGGACCCAGCCCGGGGAGCTGTTTTTT
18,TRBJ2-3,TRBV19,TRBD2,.,CASSNGGLAGPGGDTQYF,TGTGCCAGTAGTAACGGGGGACTAGCGGGACCGGGGGGAGATACGCAGTATTTT
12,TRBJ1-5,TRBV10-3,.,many,CATSGGREPQHF,TGTGCCACCAGTGGGGGGCGGGAGCCCCAGCATTTT
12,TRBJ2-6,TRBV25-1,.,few,CASGYGANVLTF,TGTGCCTCAGGGTACGGGGCCAACGTCCTGACTTTC
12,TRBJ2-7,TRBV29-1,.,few,CSVTVGPHEQYF,TGCAGCGTTACTGTGGGGCCGCACGAGCAGTACTTC
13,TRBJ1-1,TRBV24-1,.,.,CATRSGPATEAFF,TGTGCCACGAGATCGGGTCCCGCCACTGAAGCTTTCTTT
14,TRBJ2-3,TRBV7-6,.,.,CASSLERPPDTQYF,TGTGCCAGCAGCTTAGAACGGCCGCCAGATACGCAGTATTTT
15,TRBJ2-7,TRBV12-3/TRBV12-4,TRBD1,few,CASNKGQPSSYEQYF,TGTGCCAGCAATAAGGGACAGCCCAGCTCCTACGAGCAGTACTTC
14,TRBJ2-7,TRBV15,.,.,CATSRDEGFGEQYF,TGTGCCACCAGCAGAGATGAGGGGTTTGGCGAGCAGTACTTC
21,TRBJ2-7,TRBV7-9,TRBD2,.,CASSPWGTVSGTSGATYEQYF,TGTGCCAGCAGCCCGTGGGGAACAGTATCAGGGACTAGCGGGGCTACCTACGAGCAGTACTTC
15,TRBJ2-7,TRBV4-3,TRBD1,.,CASSQPKGTVYEQYF,TGCGCCAGCAGCCAACCGAAAGGGACAGTCTACGAGCAGTACTTC
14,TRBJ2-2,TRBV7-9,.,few,CASSFLAGPGELFF,TGTGCCAGCAGCTTTCTCGCAGGGCCCGGGGAGCTGTTTTTT
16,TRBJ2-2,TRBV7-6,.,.,CASSPLWSITTGELFF,TGTGCCAGCAGCCCCCTTTGGTCCATCACCACCGGGGAGCTGTTTTTT
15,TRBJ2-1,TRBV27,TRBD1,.,CASRPGQGGYNEQFF,TGTGCCAGCAGGCCGGGACAGGGCGGCTACAATGAGCAGTTCTTC
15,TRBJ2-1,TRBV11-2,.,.,CASSRRMASYNEQFF,TGTGCCAGCAGTAGAAGAATGGCATCCTACAATGAGCAGTTCTTC
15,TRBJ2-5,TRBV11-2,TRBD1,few,CASSHDRGPRETQYF,TGTGCCAGCAGCCACGACAGGGGGCCTCGAGAGACCCAGTACTTC
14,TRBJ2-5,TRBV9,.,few,CASSVDRGWETQYF,TGTGCCAGCAGCGTAGACCGGGGGTGGGAGACCCAGTACTTC
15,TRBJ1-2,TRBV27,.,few,CASSTGPGGIRGYTF,TGTGCCAGCAGTACCGGACCGGGGGGGATTCGTGGCTACACCTTC
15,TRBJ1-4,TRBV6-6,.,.,CASSYSGPGNEKLFF,TGTGCCAGCAGTTACTCGGGGCCAGGGAATGAAAAACTGTTTTTT
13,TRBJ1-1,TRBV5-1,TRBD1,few,CASRRGPNTEAFF,TGCGCCAGCAGGAGGGGGCCGAACACTGAAGCTTTCTTT
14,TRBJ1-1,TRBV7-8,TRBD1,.,CASSPDRGGDEAFF,TGTGCCAGCAGCCCGGACAGGGGCGGGGATGAAGCTTTCTTT
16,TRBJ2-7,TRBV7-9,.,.,CASSLGDSVSSYEQYF,TGTGCCAGCAGCTTAGGGGACTCAGTCAGCTCCTACGAGCAGTACTTC
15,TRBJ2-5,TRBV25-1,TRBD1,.,CASSGGQGLEETQYF,TGTGCCAGCAGTGGAGGACAGGGGCTGGAAGAGACCCAGTACTTC
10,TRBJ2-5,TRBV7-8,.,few,CASSSFTQYF,TGTGCCAGCAGCTCTTTTACCCAGTACTTC
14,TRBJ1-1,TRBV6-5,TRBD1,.,CASTQGGLNTEAFF,TGTGCCAGCACCCAGGGGGGGTTGAACACTGAAGCTTTCTTT
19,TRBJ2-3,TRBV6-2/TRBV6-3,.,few,CASSYLLAYLAPSTDTQYF,TGTGCCAGCAGTTACCTTTTGGCCTATCTAGCGCCGAGCACAGATACGCAGTATTTT
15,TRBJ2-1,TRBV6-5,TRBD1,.,CASRGGQATYNEQFF,TGTGCCAGCAGGGGGGGACAGGCGACCTACAATGAGCAGTTCTTC
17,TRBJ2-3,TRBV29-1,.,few,CSVSVHGVRFGTDTQYF,TGCAGCGTTAGTGTCCACGGGGTTCGCTTCGGCACAGATACGCAGTATTTT
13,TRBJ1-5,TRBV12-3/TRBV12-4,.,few,CASSLADSQPQHF,TGTGCCAGCAGTTTAGCGGACAGTCAGCCCCAGCATTTT
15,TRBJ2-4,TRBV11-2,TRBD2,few,CASSAQATSANIQYF,TGTGCCAGCAGCGCCCAGGCGACTAGCGCAAACATTCAGTACTTC
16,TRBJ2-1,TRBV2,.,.,CASSERWQTSHTEQFF,TGTGCCAGCAGTGAACGGTGGCAGACAAGCCATACTGAGCAGTTCTTC
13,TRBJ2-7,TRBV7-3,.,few,CASSYYGDHEQYF,TGTGCCAGCAGCTATTACGGGGACCACGAGCAGTACTTC
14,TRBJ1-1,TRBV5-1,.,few,CASSLVQGVGEAFF,TGCGCCAGCAGCTTGGTTCAGGGAGTAGGTGAAGCTTTCTTT